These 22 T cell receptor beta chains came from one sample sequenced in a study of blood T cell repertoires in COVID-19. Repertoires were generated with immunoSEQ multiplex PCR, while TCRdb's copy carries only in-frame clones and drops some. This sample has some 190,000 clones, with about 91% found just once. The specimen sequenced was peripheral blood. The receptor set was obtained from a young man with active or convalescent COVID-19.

CDR3 sequence (DNA): TGTGCCAGCAGCAAAGGACTAGCGGGAGGGTTAGAGACCCAGTACTTC. It codes for CASSKGLAGGLETQYF. The chain combines TRBV5-4 with TRBJ2-5; 15 bases map to TRBD2. This CDR3 has 16 residues. The V and J ends lost 4 bases and 4 bases, in that order; junction bases with no gene match: 5. CDR1 and CDR2 from the germline V gene are SGHNT and YYREEE (reference sequence).

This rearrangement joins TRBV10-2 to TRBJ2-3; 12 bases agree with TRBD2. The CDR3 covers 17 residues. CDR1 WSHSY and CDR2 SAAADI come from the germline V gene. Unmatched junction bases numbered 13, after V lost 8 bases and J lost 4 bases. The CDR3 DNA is TGCGCCAGCGCCCCTAGCGGGAGGGTCTTAGTCTCAGATACGCAGTATTTT. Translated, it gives CASAPSGRVLVSDTQYF.

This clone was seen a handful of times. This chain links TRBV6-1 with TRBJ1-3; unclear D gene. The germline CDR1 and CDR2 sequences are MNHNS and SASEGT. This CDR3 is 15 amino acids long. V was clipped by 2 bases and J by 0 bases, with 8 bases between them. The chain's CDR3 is CASSETADSGNTIYF. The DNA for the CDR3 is TGTGCCAGCAGTGAAACAGCGGACTCTGGAAACACCATATATTTT.

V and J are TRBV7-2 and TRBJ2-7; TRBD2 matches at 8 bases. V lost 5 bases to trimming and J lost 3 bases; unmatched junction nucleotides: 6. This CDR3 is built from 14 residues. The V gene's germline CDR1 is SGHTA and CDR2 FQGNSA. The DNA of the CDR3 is TGTGCCAGCAGCCCAGCCGGGACTAGCTACGAGCAGTACTTC. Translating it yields CASSPAGTSYEQYF.

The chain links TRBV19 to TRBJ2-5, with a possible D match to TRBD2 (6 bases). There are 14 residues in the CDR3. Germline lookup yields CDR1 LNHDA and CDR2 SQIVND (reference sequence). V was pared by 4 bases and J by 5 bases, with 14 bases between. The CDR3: CASSNQAGGETQYF. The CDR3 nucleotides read TGTGCCAGTAGTAACCAGGCTGGGGGGGAGACCCAGTACTTC.

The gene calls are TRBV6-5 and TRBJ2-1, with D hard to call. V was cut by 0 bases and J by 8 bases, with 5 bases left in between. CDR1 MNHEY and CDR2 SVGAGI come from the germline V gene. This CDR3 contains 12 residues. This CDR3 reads CASSYSPDEQFF. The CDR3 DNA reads TGTGCCAGCAGTTACTCGCCGGATGAGCAGTTCTTC.

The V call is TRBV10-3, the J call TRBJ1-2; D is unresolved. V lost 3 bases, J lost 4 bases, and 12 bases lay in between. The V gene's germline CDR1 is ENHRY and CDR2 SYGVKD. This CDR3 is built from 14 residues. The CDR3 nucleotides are TGTGCCATCAGTGATCCGAGGAGCCGCTATGGCTACACCTTC. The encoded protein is CAISDPRSRYGYTF.

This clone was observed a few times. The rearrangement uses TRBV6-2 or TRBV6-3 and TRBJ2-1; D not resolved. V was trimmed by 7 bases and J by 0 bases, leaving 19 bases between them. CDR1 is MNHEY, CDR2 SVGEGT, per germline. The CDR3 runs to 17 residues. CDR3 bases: TGTGCCAGCACCCCTCCCCCTCGGTGGAGCTCCTACAATGAGCAGTTCTTC. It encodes CASTPPPRWSSYNEQFF.

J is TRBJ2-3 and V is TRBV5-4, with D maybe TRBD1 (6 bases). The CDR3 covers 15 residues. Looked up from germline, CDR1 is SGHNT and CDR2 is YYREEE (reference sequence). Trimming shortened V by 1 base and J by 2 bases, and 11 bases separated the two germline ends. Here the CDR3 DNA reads TGTGCCAGCAGCTTGCGAGGGACACACACAGATACGCAGTATTTT. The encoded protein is CASSLRGTHTDTQYF.

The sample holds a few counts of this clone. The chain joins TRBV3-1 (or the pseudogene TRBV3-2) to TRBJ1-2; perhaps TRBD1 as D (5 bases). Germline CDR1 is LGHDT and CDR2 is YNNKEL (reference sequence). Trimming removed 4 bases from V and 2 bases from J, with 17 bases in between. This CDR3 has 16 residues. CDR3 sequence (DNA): TGTGCCAGCAGCCCCGTGGGGCCCCGGTCAAACTATGGCTACACCTTC. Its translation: CASSPVGPRSNYGYTF.

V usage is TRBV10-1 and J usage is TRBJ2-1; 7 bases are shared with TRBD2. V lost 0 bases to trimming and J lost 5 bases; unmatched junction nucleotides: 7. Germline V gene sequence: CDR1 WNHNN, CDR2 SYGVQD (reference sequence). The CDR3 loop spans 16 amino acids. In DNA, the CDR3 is TGCGCCAGCAGTGAGTCGGTTAGCGGGTACGACAATGAGCAGTTCTTC. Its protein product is CASSESVSGYDNEQFF.

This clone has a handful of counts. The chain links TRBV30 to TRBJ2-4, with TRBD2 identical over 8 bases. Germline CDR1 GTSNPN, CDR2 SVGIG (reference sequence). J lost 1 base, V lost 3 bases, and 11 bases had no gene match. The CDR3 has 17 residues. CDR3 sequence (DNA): TGTGCCTGGAGCCCCCGAGGGCGGGGGGTGGCCAAAAACATTCAGTACTTC. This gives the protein CAWSPRGRGVAKNIQYF.

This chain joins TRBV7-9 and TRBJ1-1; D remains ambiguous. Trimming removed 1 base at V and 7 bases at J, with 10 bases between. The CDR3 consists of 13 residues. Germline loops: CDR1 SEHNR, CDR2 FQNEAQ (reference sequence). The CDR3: CASSLEYRSEAFF. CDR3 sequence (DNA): TGTGCCAGCAGCTTAGAGTACAGAAGTGAAGCTTTCTTT.

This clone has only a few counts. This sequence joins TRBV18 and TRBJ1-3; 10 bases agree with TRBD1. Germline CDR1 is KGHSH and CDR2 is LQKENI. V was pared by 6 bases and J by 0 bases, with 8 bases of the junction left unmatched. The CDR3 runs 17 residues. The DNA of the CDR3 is TGTGCCAGCTCCGAGACAGGGGGCCCCAACTCTGGAAACACCATATATTTT. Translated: CASSETGGPNSGNTIYF.

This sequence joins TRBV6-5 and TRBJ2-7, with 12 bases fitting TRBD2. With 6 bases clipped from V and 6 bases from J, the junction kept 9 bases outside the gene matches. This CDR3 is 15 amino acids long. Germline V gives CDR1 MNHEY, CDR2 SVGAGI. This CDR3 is CASRRTLAGGPEQYF. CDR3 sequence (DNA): TGTGCCAGCAGGCGTACACTAGCGGGAGGCCCCGAGCAGTACTTC.

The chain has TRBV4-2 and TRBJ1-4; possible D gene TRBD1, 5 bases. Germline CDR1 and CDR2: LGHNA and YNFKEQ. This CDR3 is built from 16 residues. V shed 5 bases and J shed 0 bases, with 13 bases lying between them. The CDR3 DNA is TGTGCCAGCAGCGCGCAGGGAACTGCAACTAATGAAAAACTGTTTTTT. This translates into CASSAQGTATNEKLFF.

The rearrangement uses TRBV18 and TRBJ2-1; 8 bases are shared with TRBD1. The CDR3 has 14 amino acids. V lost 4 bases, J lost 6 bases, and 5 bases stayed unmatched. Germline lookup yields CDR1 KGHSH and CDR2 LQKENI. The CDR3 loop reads CASSLGQGINEQFF. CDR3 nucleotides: TGTGCCAGCTCACTTGGACAGGGTATCAATGAGCAGTTCTTC.

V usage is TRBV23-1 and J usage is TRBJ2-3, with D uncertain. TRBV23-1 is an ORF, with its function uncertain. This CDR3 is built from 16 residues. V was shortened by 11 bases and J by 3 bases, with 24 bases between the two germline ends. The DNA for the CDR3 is TGCGCCGGCCGAACAAGAACAGAGAGCAGAACAGATACGCAGTATTTT. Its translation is CAGRTRTESRTDTQYF.

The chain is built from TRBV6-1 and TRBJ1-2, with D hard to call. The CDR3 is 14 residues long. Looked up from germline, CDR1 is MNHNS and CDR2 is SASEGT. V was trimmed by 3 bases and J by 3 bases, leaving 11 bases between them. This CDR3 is CASSERWRDYGYTF. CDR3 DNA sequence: TGTGCCAGCAGTGAGAGGTGGAGGGACTATGGCTACACCTTC.

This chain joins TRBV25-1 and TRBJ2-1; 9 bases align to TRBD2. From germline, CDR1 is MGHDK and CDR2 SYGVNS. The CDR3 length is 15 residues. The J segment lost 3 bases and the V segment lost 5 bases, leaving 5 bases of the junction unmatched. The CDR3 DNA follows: TGTGCCAGCAGTAAAGCGGGAGGAAACTACAATGAGCAGTTCTTC. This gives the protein CASSKAGGNYNEQFF.

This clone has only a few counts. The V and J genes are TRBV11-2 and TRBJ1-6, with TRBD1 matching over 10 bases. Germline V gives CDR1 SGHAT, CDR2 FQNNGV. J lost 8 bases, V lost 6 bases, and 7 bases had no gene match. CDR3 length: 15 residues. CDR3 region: CASRPTGQGDSPLHF. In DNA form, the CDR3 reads TGTGCCAGCAGACCTACCGGACAGGGGGATTCACCCCTCCACTTT.

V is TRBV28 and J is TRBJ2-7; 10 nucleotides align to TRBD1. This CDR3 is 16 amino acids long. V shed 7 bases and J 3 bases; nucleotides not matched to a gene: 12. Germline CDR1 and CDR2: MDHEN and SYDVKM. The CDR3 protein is CASTQSHWTGGYEQYF. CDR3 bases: TGTGCCAGCACCCAGTCTCATTGGACAGGGGGCTACGAGCAGTACTTC.